Reported below is one TCR beta chain. This CDR3 contains 13 residues. The germline V gene encodes CDR1 MGHDK and CDR2 SYGVNS. The J segment lost 7 bases and the V segment lost 7 bases, leaving 5 bases of the junction unmatched. Original methodology: Counts of nucleated cells, estimated from reference gene primer amplification, were obtained. Sequencing was performed with immunoSEQ multiplex PCR; in TCRdb, only in-frame clones are kept and a portion is missing. D and trimming come from the DNA, and the V and J calls and clone size come from that table. The sample has roughly 120,000 clones; less than 75% are singletons. The source of the sample is a study of blood T cell repertoires in COVID-19. Study summary: The United States, Italy and Spain supplied acute and convalescent COVID-19 samples. T cells, B-cell-depleted T cells, or PBMCs supplied cDNA or gDNA.

Specimen: peripheral blood. The TCR comes from a human donor with acute or convalescent COVID-19. The donor label of this sample is uncertain. The chain employs TRBV25-1 and TRBJ2-7, with 12 nucleotides matching TRBD2. The CDR3 loop reads CASIGLAGSEQYF. The DNA for the CDR3 is TGTGCCAGCATAGGACTAGCGGGGAGTGAGCAGTACTTC.